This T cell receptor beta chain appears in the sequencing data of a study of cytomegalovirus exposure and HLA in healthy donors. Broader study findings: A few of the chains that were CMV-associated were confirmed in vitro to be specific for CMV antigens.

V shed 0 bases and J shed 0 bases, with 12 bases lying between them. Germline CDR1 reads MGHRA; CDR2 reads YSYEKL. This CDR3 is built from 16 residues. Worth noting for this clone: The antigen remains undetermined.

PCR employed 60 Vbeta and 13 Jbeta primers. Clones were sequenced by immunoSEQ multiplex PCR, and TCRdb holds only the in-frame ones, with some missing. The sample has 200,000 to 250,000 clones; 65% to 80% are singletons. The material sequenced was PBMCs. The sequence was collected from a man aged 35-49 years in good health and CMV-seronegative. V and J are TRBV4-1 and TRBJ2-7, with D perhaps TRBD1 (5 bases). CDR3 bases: TGCGCCAGCAGCCAAGATTGGCAGGGAAGCTCCTACGAGCAGTACTTC. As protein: CASSQDWQGSSYEQYF.